The sequence of this TCR beta chain was determined in a study of T-cell reconstitution after alpha-beta-depleted transplantation in children. Study-level findings and limits: Diversity and T-cell counts at one year after transplant derived mostly from new T cells. Where some patients showed high TCRbeta diversity at day 60, it came from recipient T cells and thymic progenitors that had survived. Roughly two months post-transplant, alpha-beta T cells reportedly originated from several hundred graft clones that had expanded.

The library targeted TCRbeta and was prepared with unique molecular identifiers. TCRdb independently ran MiXCR on the PCR reads; one entry per CDR3 protein. The table shows about 980,000 distinct CDR3 sequences, with less than 30% occurring only once. Trimming removed 3 bases from V and 0 bases from J, with 21 bases in between. The CDR3 loop spans 18 amino acids. Concerning this clonotype itself: Its antigen is still unknown.

The sample was PBMCs, mostly from graft donor cells, taken 360 days after TCRalphabeta/CD19-depleted stem cell transplant. The source of this sequence is a boy younger than two who had a stem cell transplant for SCID, so the T cells may come from the graft donor. The rearrangement links TRBV12-3 or TRBV12-4 to TRBJ2-7; D perhaps matches TRBD2 (5 bases). CDR3 loop: CASSFWSWGDLSSYEQYF. The CDR3 nucleotides read TGTGCCAGCAGTTTTTGGAGTTGGGGAGACCTAAGCTCCTACGAGCAGTACTTC.